A single sample gave rise to the 14 T cell receptor beta chains below, sequenced in a study of blood T cells in healthy people across ages. Sample-barcoded 5' priming and a J-beta primer mix drove a second PCR of 7 to 11 cycles. TCRdb ran MiXCR on the 5' RACE reads and lists one entry per CDR3 protein. The data contain roughly 1.6 million distinct CDR3 sequences, 30% to 40% of them singletons. Specimen: blood. These receptors were collected from a woman in her thirties in good health.

The CDR3 region has the DNA TGTGCCACCAGTGATGGACAGGTGGATACGCAGTATTTT. Its protein product is CATSDGQVDTQYF. The rearrangement uses TRBV24-1 and TRBJ2-3; 7 bases agree with TRBD1. CDR1 and CDR2 from the germline V gene are KGHDR and SFDVKD. The CDR3 is made up of 13 amino acids. J lost 6 bases, V lost 3 bases, and 2 bases had no gene match.

Worth noting for this clonotype: A junction boundary mismatches the germline segment, possibly from a read error. The J gene is TRBJ1-2, the V gene TRBV6-6; no clear D. Looked up from germline, CDR1 is MNHNY and CDR2 is SVGAGI (reference sequence). The CDR3 has 14 amino acids. DNA of the CDR3: TGTGCCAGCACCCCCTGGGAGGAGAACTATGACTACACCTTC. It yields the protein CASTPWEENYDYTF.

This clonotype appeared a single time. The rearrangement joins TRBV5-4 to TRBJ2-1, with D uncertain. The CDR3 sequence is 16 residues long. Germline loops: CDR1 SGHNT, CDR2 YYREEE (reference sequence). With 4 bases removed from V and 0 bases from J, the gap between germline ends came to 14 bases. For the CDR3, the DNA is TGTGCCAGCAGCCCCCCCCTTTTTAGCTCCTACAATGAGCAGTTCTTC. It is translated as CASSPPLFSSYNEQFF.

There are a few counts of this clonotype. The gene calls are TRBV10-2 and TRBJ2-2; D uncertain. The CDR3 runs 12 residues. Trimming took 3 bases from V and 4 from J, leaving 3 bases between them. Germline V gene data show CDR1 as WSHSY and CDR2 as SAAADI. CDR3 residues: CASSDITGELFF. CDR3 in DNA: TGCGCCAGCAGTGACATCACCGGGGAGCTGTTTTTT.

Concerning this clonotype: A much bigger clone sits one base away, suggesting this may be a read error. This rearrangement joins TRBV20-1 to TRBJ1-1; D is unresolved. CDR3 length: 13 residues. Germline CDR1 reads DFQATT; CDR2 reads SNEGSKA (reference sequence). The CDR3 bases are TGCAGTACTAGAGATATGGTGAACACTGAAGCTTTCTTT. This encodes CSTRDMVNTEAFF.

This clonotype was seen only a few times. V is TRBV12-3 or TRBV12-4 and J is TRBJ2-3; D ambiguous. V was shortened by 3 bases and J by 3 bases, with 7 bases between the two germline ends. This CDR3 has 13 residues. The CDR3 reads CASSFMGTDTQYF. Here the CDR3 DNA reads TGTGCCAGCAGTTTTATGGGGACAGATACGCAGTATTTT.

This clonotype was counted a few times. V is TRBV4-1 and J is TRBJ2-3; TRBD2 aligns across 9 bases. CDR1 is MGHRA, CDR2 YSYEKL, per germline. J lost 4 bases, V lost 1 base, and 12 bases had no gene match. The CDR3 loop spans 18 amino acids. The CDR3 region is CASSQAQVLAGTSDTQYF. In nucleotides, the CDR3 is TGCGCCAGCAGCCAAGCCCAAGTTCTAGCGGGAACCTCAGATACGCAGTATTTT.

This clonotype was recorded a few times. This sequence joins TRBV7-2 and TRBJ1-6; D is unresolved. The CDR3 loop spans 12 amino acids. Germline loops: CDR1 SGHTA, CDR2 FQGNSA. V was shortened by 5 bases and J by 9 bases, with 8 bases between the two germline ends. The CDR3 bases are TGTGCCAGCAGCCGCATAGGTTCACCCCTCCACTTT. Amino acid sequence: CASSRIGSPLHF. Using reference TRBV7-2 and TRBJ1-6 for the parts outside the CDR3, the full variable domain is GAGVSQSPSNKVTEKGKDVELRCDPISGHTALYWYRQSLGQGLEFLIYFQGNSAPDKSGLPSDRFSAERTGGSVSTLTIQRTQQEDSAVYLCASSRIGSPLHFGNGTRLTVT.

This clonotype was seen once. This chain joins TRBV28 and TRBJ2-5; the D gene is possibly TRBD1 (6 bases). Germline V gives CDR1 MDHEN, CDR2 SYDVKM. Trimming left V 3 bases short and J 11 bases short, with 19 bases between. The CDR3 spans 14 residues. The CDR3 coding sequence is TGTGCCAGCAGTTTGCCGGGGACACGCAATGAGCAGTACTTC. Encoded protein: CASSLPGTRNEQYF.

This clonotype was detected only a few times. The chain carries TRBV6-6 and TRBJ2-5; no definite D call. V was trimmed by 7 bases and J by 4 bases, leaving 16 bases between them. This CDR3 contains 14 residues. The V gene's germline CDR1 is MNHNY and CDR2 SVGAGI (reference sequence). The CDR3 DNA follows: TGTGCCAGCACCGACACATTTAGTCGAGAGACCCAGTACTTC. It is translated as CASTDTFSRETQYF.

This clonotype was seen a few times. The V and J genes are TRBV10-3 and TRBJ2-2; D possibly corresponds to TRBD2 (6 bases). V lost 5 bases and J 7 bases, leaving 17 bases between the germline ends. This CDR3 is 15 amino acids long. Germline V lookup: CDR1 ENHRY, CDR2 SYGVKD. CDR3 sequence: CAISWSGPEGGELFF. The CDR3 nucleotides read TGTGCCATCAGTTGGAGCGGGCCCGAGGGCGGGGAGCTGTTTTTT.

This clonotype was counted between two and nine times. V gene TRBV14 combines with J gene TRBJ2-1, with D perhaps matching TRBD1 or TRBD2 (5 bases each). Trimming removed 0 bases at V and 0 bases at J, with 18 bases between. The CDR3 extends over 19 amino acids. Germline V gene data show CDR1 as SGHDN and CDR2 as FVKESK. Here the CDR3 reads CASSQEIPGPKFSYNEQFF. The CDR3 nucleotides are TGTGCCAGCAGCCAAGAGATTCCGGGACCCAAATTCTCCTACAATGAGCAGTTCTTC.

For this clonotype: A read error is possible here, since a much larger clone lies one base away. This chain joins TRBV6-2 or TRBV6-3 and TRBJ2-5; D is ambiguous. The germline gives CDR1 MNHEY, CDR2 SVGEGT. The CDR3 has 12 amino acids. The chain's CDR3 is CASGYTQETQYF. DNA for the CDR3: TGTGCCAGCGGTTACACCCAAGAGACCCAGTACTTC.

The chain links TRBV9 to TRBJ2-1; tentative D call: TRBD2 (5 bases). The germline V gene encodes CDR1 SGDLS and CDR2 YYNGEE. V gave up 3 bases and J gave up 7 bases, with 20 bases separating them. The CDR3 consists of 16 residues. The CDR3 nucleotides are TGTGCCAGCAGCGCGACCGATTCTTTCGGGGAAAATGAGCAGTTCTTC. As protein: CASSATDSFGENEQFF. The entire variable domain, with the rest obtained from reference TRBV9 and TRBJ2-1, is as follows: DSGVTQTPKHLITATGQRVTLRCSPRSGDLSVYWYQQSLDQGLQFLIQYYNGEERAKGNILERFSAQQFPDLHSELNLSSLELGDSALYFCASSATDSFGENEQFFGPGTRLTVL.